This T cell receptor beta chain emerged from a study of brain metastases from non-small cell lung cancer. Clones were read by immunoSEQ multiplex PCR, and TCRdb kept only the in-frame ones, dropping some. The sample holds some 1,500 clones, 86% seen once. A word on this clone: Its matching antigen is unknown.

CDR3 length: 14 amino acids. In germline, CDR1 is MNHEY, CDR2 SVGAGI. Trimming took 5 bases from V and 1 from J, leaving 11 bases between them. Study-wide points: Compared with their matched primary tumors, around 68% of brain metastases showed expanded T-cell clones. Fewer infiltrating T cells were found in brain metastases than primaries.

The TCR was taken from a donor over 35 with non-small cell lung cancer. The source material was primary lung tumor tissue. The chain uses TRBV6-5 and TRBJ1-1, with a possible D match to TRBD1 (6 bases). The CDR3 loop reads CASSPQGPNTEAFF. The CDR3 region has the DNA TGTGCCAGCAGTCCACAGGGTCCGAACACTGAAGCTTTCTTT.